These 15 T cell receptor beta chains were sequenced from one sample in a study of cytomegalovirus exposure and HLA in healthy donors. The PCR employed 60 Vbeta primers together with 13 Jbeta primers. TCRdb's copy holds only in-frame clones and misses some; the assay was immunoSEQ multiplex PCR. This repertoire includes roughly 190,000 clones. Input material: PBMCs. Source of these receptors: a woman aged 18-35 years in good health and CMV-seropositive.

The chain uses TRBV19 and TRBJ1-5; tentative D call: TRBD1 (6 bases). The CDR3 has 15 amino acids. The germline V gene has CDR1 LNHDA and CDR2 SQIVND (reference sequence). Trimming removed 6 bases at V and 3 bases at J, with 15 bases between. This CDR3 reads CASRGGRALNQPQHF. The CDR3 DNA is TGTGCCAGTAGGGGGGGGCGGGCCCTCAATCAGCCCCAGCATTTT.

The gene calls are TRBV20-1 and TRBJ1-2; D is uncertain. Per germline, CDR1 DFQATT and CDR2 SNEGSKA (reference sequence). The CDR3 spans 11 residues. Trimming shortened V by 6 bases and J by 4 bases, and 9 bases separated the two germline ends. CDR3 coding DNA: TGCAGTGCCCCCGGCGGCTATGGCTACACCTTC. Translated: CSAPGGYGYTF.

The genes are TRBV5-6 and TRBJ1-1, with 10 nucleotides matching TRBD1. V trimming: 6 bases; J trimming: 7 bases; junction bases outside the gene matches: 9. The germline gives CDR1 SGHDT, CDR2 YYEEEE. The CDR3 covers 14 residues. This chain's CDR3 is CASTRDRGRLEAFF. As DNA, the CDR3 is TGTGCCAGCACCAGGGACAGGGGAAGACTTGAAGCTTTCTTT.

This sequence joins TRBV7-8 and TRBJ1-1, with 9 bases matching TRBD1. The V gene's germline CDR1 is SGHVS and CDR2 FQNEAQ. The CDR3 contains 12 residues. The V gene end was trimmed by 8 bases and the J gene end by 4 bases; junction bases not matched to a gene: 2. The CDR3 protein is CASGQGLTEAFF. CDR3 nucleotide sequence: TGTGCCAGCGGACAGGGGCTCACTGAAGCTTTCTTT.

This CDR3 reads CASSLVSTGLLRLFF. The CDR3 DNA reads as TGTGCCAGTAGTTTAGTCTCGACAGGACTTCTTCGGCTGTTTTTT. The gene calls are TRBV19 and TRBJ1-4, with D possibly being TRBD1 (6 bases). Germline assignment: CDR1 LNHDA and CDR2 SQIVND (reference sequence). The germline V and J ends were trimmed by 5 bases and 14 bases, with 24 bases remaining between them. The CDR3 loop spans 15 amino acids.

V usage is TRBV21-1 and J usage is TRBJ2-3; the D segment call TRBD2 is taken from the table without a DNA check. TRBV21-1 is flagged as a pseudogene. The CDR3 totals 16 residues. CDR3 protein: CASSLRLAGGQDTQYF. The CDR3 nucleotides are TGTGCCAGCAGCCTCAGACTAGCGGGAGGGCAAGATACGCAGTATTTT.

The chain couples TRBV7-6 to TRBJ2-3, with D unresolved. V shed 3 bases and J shed 2 bases, with 12 bases lying between them. The V gene's germline CDR1 is SGHVS and CDR2 FNYEAQ. The CDR3 has 15 residues. CDR3 coding DNA: TGTGCCAGCAGCTTTGGCCAGATCGACACAGATACGCAGTATTTT. It translates to CASSFGQIDTDTQYF.

The V gene is TRBV30, the J gene TRBJ2-5; 15 bases fit TRBD2. CDR1 is GTSNPN, CDR2 SVGIG, per germline (reference sequence). The CDR3 consists of 20 residues. J lost 2 bases, V lost 1 base, and 14 bases had no gene match. The DNA of the CDR3 is TGTGCCTGGAGTGCACTAAGGACTAGCGGGAGGGCCTTGGCTCAAGAGACCCAGTACTTC. As protein: CAWSALRTSGRALAQETQYF.

The chain couples TRBV15 to TRBJ1-4; tentatively, D is TRBD1 (5 bases). Germline CDR1 reads LNHNV; CDR2 reads YYDKDF (reference sequence). The CDR3 covers 18 residues. Trimming removed 0 bases at V and 3 bases at J, with 17 bases between. Here the CDR3 reads CATSRDSVWTLSNEKLFF. CDR3 DNA sequence: TGTGCCACCAGCAGAGATTCGGTATGGACACTTTCTAATGAAAAACTGTTTTTT. Full variable domain (rest looked up from reference TRBV15 and TRBJ1-4): DAMVIQNPRYQVTQFGKPVTLSCSQTLNHNVMYWYQQKSSQAPKLLFHYYDKDFNNEADTPDNFQSRRPNTSFCFLDIRSPGLGDTAMYLCATSRDSVWTLSNEKLFFGSGTQLSVL.

The chain is built from TRBV6-5 and TRBJ1-5, with TRBD1 matching 7 bases. The V segment lost 2 bases and the J segment 6 bases; nucleotides outside the gene matches: 7. Germline CDR1 and CDR2: MNHEY and SVGAGI. The CDR3 length is 15 residues. CDR3 nucleotides: TGTGCCAGCAGTTACGACCCGACAGGGCCTCAGCCCCAGCATTTT. Protein: CASSYDPTGPQPQHF.

The rearrangement joins TRBV28 to TRBJ1-4; possibly TRBD1 for D (5 bases). The V gene's germline CDR1 is MDHEN and CDR2 SYDVKM. The V and J ends lost 5 bases and 8 bases respectively, with 12 bases between them. This CDR3 is 13 amino acids long. The CDR3, as DNA: TGTGCCAGCAGTCCCCTTGACAGAGAAAAACTGTTTTTT. This sequence encodes CASSPLDREKLFF.

The V call is TRBV6-1, the J call TRBJ2-6, with 12 bases fitting TRBD1. V lost 2 bases, J lost 2 bases, and 10 bases stayed unmatched. Germline lookup yields CDR1 MNHNS and CDR2 SASEGT. The CDR3 is 20 residues long. The CDR3 region is CASSEYLGTGGAAGANVLTF. The CDR3 DNA is TGTGCCAGCAGTGAATATTTAGGGACAGGGGGCGCGGCTGGGGCCAACGTCCTGACTTTC.

The chain is built from TRBV5-6 and TRBJ1-5; TRBD1 matches 7 bases. The germline V gene has CDR1 SGHDT and CDR2 YYEEEE. The CDR3 covers 14 residues. V was pared by 4 bases and J by 3 bases, with 4 bases of the junction left unmatched. Written as DNA, the CDR3 is TGTGCCAGCAGCCGAACAGGGGTCAATCAGCCCCAGCATTTT. Encoded protein: CASSRTGVNQPQHF.

This sequence joins TRBV7-2 and TRBJ1-3, with D unresolved. The CDR3 spans 15 residues. V was clipped by 0 bases and J by 0 bases, with 6 bases between them. From germline, CDR1 is SGHTA and CDR2 FQGNSA. As DNA, the CDR3 is TGTGCCAGCAGCTTAGCGTGGCACTCTGGAAACACCATATATTTT. Translation gives CASSLAWHSGNTIYF.

CDR3 bases: TGTGCCAGCAGCCGGGATGGGGGGTTGGAGACCCAGTACTTC. Amino acid sequence: CASSRDGGLETQYF. This chain joins TRBV5-5 and TRBJ2-5; maybe TRBD2 (6 bases). Germline loops: CDR1 SGHKS, CDR2 YYEKEE (reference sequence). The CDR3 runs 14 residues. The V end lost 4 bases, the J end lost 5 bases, and 15 bases lay between the germline ends.